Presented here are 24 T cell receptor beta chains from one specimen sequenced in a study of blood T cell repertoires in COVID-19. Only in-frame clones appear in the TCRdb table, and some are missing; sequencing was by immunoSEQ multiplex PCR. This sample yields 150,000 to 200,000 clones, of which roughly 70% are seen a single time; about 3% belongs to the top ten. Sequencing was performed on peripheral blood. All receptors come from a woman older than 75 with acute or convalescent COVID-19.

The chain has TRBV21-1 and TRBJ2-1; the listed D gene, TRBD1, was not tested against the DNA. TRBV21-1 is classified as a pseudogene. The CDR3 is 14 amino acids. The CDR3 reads CASSGTQGGNEQFF. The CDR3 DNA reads TGTGCCAGCAGCGGAACCCAGGGTGGCAATGAGCAGTTCTTC.

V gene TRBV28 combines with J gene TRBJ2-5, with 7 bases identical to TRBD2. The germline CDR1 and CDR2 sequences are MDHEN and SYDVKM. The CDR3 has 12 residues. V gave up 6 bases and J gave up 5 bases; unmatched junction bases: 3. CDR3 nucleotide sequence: TGTGCCAGCAGCGGGGGGTTTGAGACCCAGTACTTC. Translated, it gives CASSGGFETQYF.

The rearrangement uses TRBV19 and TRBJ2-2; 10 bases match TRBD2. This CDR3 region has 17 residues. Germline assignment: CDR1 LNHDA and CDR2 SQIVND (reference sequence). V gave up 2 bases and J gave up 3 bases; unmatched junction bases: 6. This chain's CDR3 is CASSILAGDRYTGELFF. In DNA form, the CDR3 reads TGTGCCAGTAGTATACTAGCGGGAGACCGGTACACCGGGGAGCTGTTTTTT.

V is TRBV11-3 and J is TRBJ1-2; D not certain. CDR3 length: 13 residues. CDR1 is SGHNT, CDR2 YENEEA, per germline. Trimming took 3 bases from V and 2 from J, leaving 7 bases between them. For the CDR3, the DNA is TGTGCCAGCAGCTTTAGACACAACTATGGCTACACCTTC. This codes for CASSFRHNYGYTF.

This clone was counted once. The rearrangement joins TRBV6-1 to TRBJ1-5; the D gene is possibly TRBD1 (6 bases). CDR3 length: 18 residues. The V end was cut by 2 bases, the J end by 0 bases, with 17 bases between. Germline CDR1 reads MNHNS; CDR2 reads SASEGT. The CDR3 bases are TGTGCCAGCAGTGAACACCCCCAGGGGCCGAATAGCAATCAGCCCCAGCATTTT. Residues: CASSEHPQGPNSNQPQHF.

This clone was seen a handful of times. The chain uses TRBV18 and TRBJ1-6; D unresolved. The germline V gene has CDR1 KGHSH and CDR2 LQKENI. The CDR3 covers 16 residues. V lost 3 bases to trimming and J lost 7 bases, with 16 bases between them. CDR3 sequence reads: CASSPRSGSRNSPLHF. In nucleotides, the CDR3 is TGTGCCAGCTCACCGAGGTCGGGGAGTAGGAATTCACCCCTCCACTTT. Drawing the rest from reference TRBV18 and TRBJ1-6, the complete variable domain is NAGVMQNPRHLVRRRGQEARLRCSPMKGHSHVYWYRQLPEEGLKFMVYLQKENIIDESGMPKERFSAEFPKEGPSILRIQQVVRGDSAAYFCASSPRSGSRNSPLHFGNGTRLTVT.

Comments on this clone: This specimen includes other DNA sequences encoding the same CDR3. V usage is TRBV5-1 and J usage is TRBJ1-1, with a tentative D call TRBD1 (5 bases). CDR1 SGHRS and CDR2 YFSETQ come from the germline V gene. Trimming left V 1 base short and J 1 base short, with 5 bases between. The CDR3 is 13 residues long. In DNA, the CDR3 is TGCGCCAGCAGCTTGACAGGGAACACTGAAGCTTTCTTT. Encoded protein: CASSLTGNTEAFF.

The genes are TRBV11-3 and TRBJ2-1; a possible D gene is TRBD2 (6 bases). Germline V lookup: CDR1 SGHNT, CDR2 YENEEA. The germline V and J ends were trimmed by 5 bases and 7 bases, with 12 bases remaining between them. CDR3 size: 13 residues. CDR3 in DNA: TGTGCCAGCAGCCCGGAGGGCCGGAATGAGCAGTTCTTC. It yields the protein CASSPEGRNEQFF.

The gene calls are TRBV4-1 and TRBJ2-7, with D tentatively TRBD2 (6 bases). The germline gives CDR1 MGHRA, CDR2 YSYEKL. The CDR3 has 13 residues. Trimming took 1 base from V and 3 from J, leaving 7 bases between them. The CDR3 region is CASSQASDYEQYF. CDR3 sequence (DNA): TGCGCCAGCAGCCAAGCTAGCGACTACGAGCAGTACTTC.

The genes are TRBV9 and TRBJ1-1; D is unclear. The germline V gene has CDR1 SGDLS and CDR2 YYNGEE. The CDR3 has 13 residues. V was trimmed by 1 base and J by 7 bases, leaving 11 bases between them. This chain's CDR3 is CASSVLTAGEAFF. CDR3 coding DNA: TGTGCCAGCAGCGTACTAACAGCCGGTGAAGCTTTCTTT.

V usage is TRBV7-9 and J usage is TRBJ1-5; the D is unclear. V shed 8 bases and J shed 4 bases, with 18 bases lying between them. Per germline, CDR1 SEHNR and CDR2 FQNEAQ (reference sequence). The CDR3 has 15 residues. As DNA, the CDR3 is TGTGCCAGCTCCCGAGGGTCCTTTGGGAATCAGCCCCAGCATTTT. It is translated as CASSRGSFGNQPQHF.

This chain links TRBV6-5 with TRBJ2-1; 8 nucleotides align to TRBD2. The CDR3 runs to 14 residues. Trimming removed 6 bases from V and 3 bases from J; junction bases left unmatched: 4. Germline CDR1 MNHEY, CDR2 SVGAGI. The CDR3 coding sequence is TGTGCCAGCAGCGAGCGGGAGCGCTACAATGAGCAGTTCTTC. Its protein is CASSERERYNEQFF.

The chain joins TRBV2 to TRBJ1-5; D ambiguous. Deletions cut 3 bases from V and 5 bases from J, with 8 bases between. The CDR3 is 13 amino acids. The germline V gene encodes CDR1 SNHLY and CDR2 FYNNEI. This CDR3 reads CASSETGDQPQHF. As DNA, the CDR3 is TGTGCCAGCAGTGAGACGGGAGATCAGCCCCAGCATTTT.

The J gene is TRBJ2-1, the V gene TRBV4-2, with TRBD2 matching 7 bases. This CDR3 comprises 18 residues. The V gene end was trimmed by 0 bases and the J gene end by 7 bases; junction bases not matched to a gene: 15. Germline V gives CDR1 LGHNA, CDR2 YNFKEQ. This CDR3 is CASSQDGFGGGIGNEQFF. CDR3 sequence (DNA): TGTGCCAGCAGCCAAGACGGGTTTGGGGGAGGGATAGGGAATGAGCAGTTCTTC.

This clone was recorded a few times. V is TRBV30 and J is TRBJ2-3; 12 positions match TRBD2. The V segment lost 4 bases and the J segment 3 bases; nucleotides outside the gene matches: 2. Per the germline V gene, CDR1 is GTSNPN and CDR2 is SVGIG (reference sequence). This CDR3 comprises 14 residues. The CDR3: CAWILAGGTDTQYF. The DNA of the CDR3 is TGTGCCTGGATCCTAGCGGGAGGGACAGATACGCAGTATTTT.

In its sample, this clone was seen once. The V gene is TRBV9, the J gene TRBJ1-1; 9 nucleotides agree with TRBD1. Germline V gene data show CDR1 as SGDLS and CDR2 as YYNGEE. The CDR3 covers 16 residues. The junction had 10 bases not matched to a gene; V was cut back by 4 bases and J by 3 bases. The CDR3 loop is CASSTHRGRLDTEAFF. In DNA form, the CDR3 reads TGTGCCAGCAGCACCCACAGGGGGCGACTAGACACTGAAGCTTTCTTT.

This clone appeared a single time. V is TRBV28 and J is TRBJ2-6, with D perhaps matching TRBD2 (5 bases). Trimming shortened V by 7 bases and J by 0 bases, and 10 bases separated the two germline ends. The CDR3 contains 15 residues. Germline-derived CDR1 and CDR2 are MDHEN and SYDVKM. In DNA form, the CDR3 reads TGTGCCAGCAACCCGGGGTACTCTGGGGCCAACGTCCTGACTTTC. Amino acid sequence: CASNPGYSGANVLTF.

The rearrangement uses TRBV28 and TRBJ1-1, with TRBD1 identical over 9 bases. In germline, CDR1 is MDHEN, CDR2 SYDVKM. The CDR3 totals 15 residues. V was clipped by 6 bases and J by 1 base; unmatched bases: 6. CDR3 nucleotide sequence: TGTGCCAGCAGCGAGTCGACAGGGGGGAACACTGAAGCTTTCTTT. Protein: CASSESTGGNTEAFF.

The CDR3 protein is CASSLEILQPQHF. DNA of the CDR3: TGTGCCAGCAGCTTAGAAATCCTTCAGCCCCAGCATTTT. This rearrangement joins TRBV7-2 to TRBJ1-5; D is unclear. The CDR3 sequence is 13 residues long. CDR1 is SGHTA and CDR2 is FQGNSA in the germline V gene. Trimming cost V 1 base and J 6 bases, with 7 bases left between them.

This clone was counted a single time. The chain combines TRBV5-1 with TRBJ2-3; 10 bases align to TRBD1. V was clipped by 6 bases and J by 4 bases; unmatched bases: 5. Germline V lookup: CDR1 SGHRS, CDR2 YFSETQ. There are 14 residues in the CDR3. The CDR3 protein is CASMDRGGADTQYF. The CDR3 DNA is TGCGCCAGCATGGACAGGGGGGGCGCAGATACGCAGTATTTT.

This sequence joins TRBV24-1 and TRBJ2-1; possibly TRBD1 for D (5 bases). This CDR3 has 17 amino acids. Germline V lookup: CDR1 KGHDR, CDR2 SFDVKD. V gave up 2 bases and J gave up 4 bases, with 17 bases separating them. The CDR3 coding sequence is TGTGCCACCAGTGATTCTACCTTTAGGGGCGCTTACAATGAGCAGTTCTTC. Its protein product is CATSDSTFRGAYNEQFF.

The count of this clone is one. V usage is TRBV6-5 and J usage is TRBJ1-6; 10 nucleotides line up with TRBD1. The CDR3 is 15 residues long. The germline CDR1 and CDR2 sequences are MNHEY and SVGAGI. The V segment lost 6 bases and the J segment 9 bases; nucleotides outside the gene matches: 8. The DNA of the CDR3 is TGTGCCAGCAGCCCCTCCGGACAGGGGGTTTCACCCCTCCACTTT. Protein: CASSPSGQGVSPLHF.

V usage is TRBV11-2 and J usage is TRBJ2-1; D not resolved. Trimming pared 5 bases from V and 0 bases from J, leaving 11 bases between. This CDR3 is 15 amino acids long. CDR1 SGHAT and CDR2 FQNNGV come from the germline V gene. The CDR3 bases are TGTGCCAGCAGCCTTGACTCGAGCTCCTACAATGAGCAGTTCTTC. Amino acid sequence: CASSLDSSSYNEQFF.

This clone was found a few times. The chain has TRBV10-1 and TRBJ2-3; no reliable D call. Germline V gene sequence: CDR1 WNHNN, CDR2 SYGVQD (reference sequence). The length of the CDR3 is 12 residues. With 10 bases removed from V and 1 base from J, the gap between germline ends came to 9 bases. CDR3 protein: CATSAGTDTQYF. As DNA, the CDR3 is TGCGCCACGAGCGCAGGCACAGATACGCAGTATTTT.